This T cell receptor (beta chain) is from a study of blood T cell repertoires in COVID-19. Study details: T cells, B-cell-depleted T cells, or PBMCs provided the cDNA or gDNA that served as material.

The protocol was immunoSEQ multiplex PCR, while the TCRdb copy is restricted to in-frame clones and leaves out a portion. The table has a few hundred thousand clones, around 89% seen once. Everyone who took part was roughly 18 to 89 years old, and they came from 20 to 25 US areas. Cohort placement rested on clinical history that participants reported themselves. The CDR3 covers 12 residues. Germline loops: CDR1 MNHEY, CDR2 SVGAGI. V was clipped by 0 bases and J by 8 bases, with 4 bases between them. This TCR came from a woman younger than 30 with acute COVID-19. Source material: PBMCs or T cells enriched from blood (not recorded which). This chain links TRBV6-5 with TRBJ1-4, with D unclear. The CDR3 loop is CASSYSTEKLFF. The CDR3 DNA follows: TGTGCCAGCAGTTACTCGACAGAAAAACTGTTTTTT.